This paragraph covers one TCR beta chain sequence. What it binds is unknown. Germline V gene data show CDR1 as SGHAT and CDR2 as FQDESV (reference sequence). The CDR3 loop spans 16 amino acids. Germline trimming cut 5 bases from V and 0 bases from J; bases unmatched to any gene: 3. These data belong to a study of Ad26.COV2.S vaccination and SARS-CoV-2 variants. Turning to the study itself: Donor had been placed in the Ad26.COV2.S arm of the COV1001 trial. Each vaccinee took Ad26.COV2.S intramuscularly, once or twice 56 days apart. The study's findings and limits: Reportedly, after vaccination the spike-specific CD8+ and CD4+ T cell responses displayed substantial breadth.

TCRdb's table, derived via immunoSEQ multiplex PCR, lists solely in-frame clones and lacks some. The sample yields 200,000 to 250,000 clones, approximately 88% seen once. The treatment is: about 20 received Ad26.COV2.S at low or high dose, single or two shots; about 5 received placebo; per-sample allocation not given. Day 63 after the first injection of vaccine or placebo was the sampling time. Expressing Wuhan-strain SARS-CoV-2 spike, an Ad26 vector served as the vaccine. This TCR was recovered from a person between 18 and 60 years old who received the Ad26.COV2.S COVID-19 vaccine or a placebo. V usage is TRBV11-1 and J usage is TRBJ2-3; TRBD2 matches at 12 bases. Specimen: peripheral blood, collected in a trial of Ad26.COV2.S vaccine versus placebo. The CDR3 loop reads CASSRGTSGSTDTQYF. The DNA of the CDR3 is TGTGCCAGCAGCCGAGGGACTAGCGGGAGCACAGATACGCAGTATTTT.